These 27 T cell receptor beta chains originate from one sample sequenced in a study of shared T cell receptors in the human thymus. Profiling relied on immunoSEQ multiplex PCR, and the TCRdb table lists in-frame clones only, not all of them. The sample lists under 850,000 clones; over 75% were seen once. The same data also contributed to another study, on human thymus T cells.

The material sequenced was thymocytes. The source is a boy less than two years old with a congenital heart defect.

CDR3 DNA: TGCGCCAGCAGCCTAACAACAGGGGTCCCCTACAATGAGCAGTTCTTC. Translated: CASSLTTGVPYNEQFF. This chain joins TRBV4-3 and TRBJ2-1; 7 nucleotides line up with TRBD1. The germline V gene has CDR1 LGHNA and CDR2 YSLEER. The CDR3 is 16 residues long. The J segment lost 2 bases and the V segment lost 4 bases, leaving 8 bases of the junction unmatched.

This clone was seen just once. This sample includes further DNA sequences coding for the same CDR3. This rearrangement joins TRBV29-1 to TRBJ2-7, with D perhaps matching TRBD2 (6 bases). Germline V gene sequence: CDR1 SQVTM, CDR2 ANQGSEA. The V gene lost 4 bases and the J gene lost 2 bases, with 24 bases spanning the gap. This CDR3 region has 17 residues. The CDR3 sequence is CSVAPRAHAGTPYEQYF. In DNA, the CDR3 is TGCAGCGTTGCCCCCCGGGCCCATGCGGGAACCCCCTACGAGCAGTACTTC.

For the CDR3, the DNA is TGTGCCAGCAGCGCTAGCGGGGGCAAGGGTGAGCAGTTCTTC. This translates into CASSASGGKGEQFF. This chain uses TRBV11-2 with TRBJ2-1, with 10 bases aligning to TRBD2. Germline V lookup: CDR1 SGHAT, CDR2 FQNNGV. This CDR3 spans 14 amino acids. V was pared by 5 bases and J by 9 bases, with 7 bases of the junction left unmatched.

CDR3 DNA: TGTGCCAGTAGTACCAACAGGGTAGACGAGCAGTACTTC. This translates into CASSTNRVDEQYF. The V and J genes are TRBV19 and TRBJ2-7; possibly TRBD1 for D (6 bases). The CDR3 has 13 residues. V shed 4 bases and J shed 5 bases, with 12 bases lying between them. Germline V gene lookup returns CDR1 LNHDA and CDR2 SQIVND (reference sequence).

The V call is TRBV28, the J call TRBJ2-7; tentative D call: TRBD2 (6 bases). The CDR3 has 18 amino acids. CDR1 is MDHEN, CDR2 SYDVKM, per germline. V gave up 3 bases and J gave up 1 base, with 22 bases separating them. CDR3 sequence reads: CASSFWAGPGRGSYEQYF. The CDR3 DNA reads as TGTGCCAGCAGTTTTTGGGCCGGACCCGGGAGAGGGTCCTACGAGCAGTACTTC.

This clone was detected only once. The CDR3 sequence: CASSIDRANTGELFF. As DNA, the CDR3 is TGTGCCAGTAGTATAGACAGGGCGAACACCGGGGAGCTGTTTTTT. This chain joins TRBV19 and TRBJ2-2, with D perhaps matching TRBD1 (5 bases). Trimming took off 0 bases at V and 0 bases at J, with 5 bases between the two ends. Germline loops: CDR1 LNHDA, CDR2 SQIVND (reference sequence). The CDR3 is 15 amino acids.

The table lists this clone with a count of one. The chain joins TRBV6-5 to TRBJ1-2; 11 positions match TRBD1. Germline loops: CDR1 MNHEY, CDR2 SVGAGI. Losses at the gene ends were 3 bases for V and 6 bases for J; bases not matched to a gene: 6. The CDR3 is 15 amino acids. CDR3 sequence (DNA): TGTGCCAGCAGTTATACCTGGACAGGGGGCGATGGCTACACCTTC. It encodes CASSYTWTGGDGYTF.

The genes are TRBV7-2 and TRBJ2-1, with 8 bases matching TRBD2. Germline assignment: CDR1 SGHTA and CDR2 FQGNSA. The CDR3 is 16 amino acids. V gave up 3 bases and J gave up 8 bases; unmatched junction bases: 12. In DNA form, the CDR3 reads TGTGCCAGCAGCTTCCCTCGGGGGGGGAGCGGCTATGAGCAGTTCTTC. It yields the protein CASSFPRGGSGYEQFF.

The chain is built from TRBV25-1 and TRBJ1-3; D is perhaps TRBD1 (6 bases). Trimming cost V 3 bases and J 3 bases, with 18 bases left between them. Germline V CDR1 and CDR2: MGHDK, SYGVNS. The length of the CDR3 is 17 residues. The CDR3 here is CASSESGGPGCGNTIYF. DNA for the CDR3: TGTGCCAGCAGTGAGAGCGGGGGGCCAGGTTGTGGAAACACCATATATTTT.

The J gene is TRBJ1-4, the V gene TRBV28; D may be TRBD1 (6 bases). The CDR3 covers 16 residues. Trimming took off 4 bases at V and 7 bases at J, with 19 bases between the two ends. Germline V gene data show CDR1 as MDHEN and CDR2 as SYDVKM. The CDR3 spells CASSCGGQGGSEKLFF. Here the CDR3 DNA reads TGTGCCAGCAGTTGCGGGGGGCAGGGAGGGAGTGAAAAACTGTTTTTT.

The chain carries TRBV2 and TRBJ2-2; 7 bases match TRBD1. The CDR3 is made up of 16 amino acids. V lost 5 bases and J lost 5; bases outside the gene matches: 11. Germline lookup yields CDR1 SNHLY and CDR2 FYNNEI. Written as DNA, the CDR3 is TGTGCCAGCAGTACAAGACAGGGAAGGGGGACCGGGGAGCTGTTTTTT. Translation: CASSTRQGRGTGELFF. Together with reference TRBV2 and TRBJ2-2, the CDR3 gives the full variable domain: EPEVTQTPSHQVTQMGQEVILRCVPISNHLYFYWYRQILGQKVEFLVSFYNNEISEKSEIFDDQFSVERPDGSNFTLKIRSTKLEDSAMYFCASSTRQGRGTGELFFGEGSRLTVL.

This chain connects TRBV18 to TRBJ2-7, with 10 bases lining up with TRBD2. Germline trimming cut 5 bases from V and 6 bases from J; bases unmatched to any gene: 13. Germline V gene lookup returns CDR1 KGHSH and CDR2 LQKENI. This CDR3 spans 16 amino acids. CDR3 protein: CASSTSAGGPSPEQYF. The CDR3 bases are TGTGCCAGCTCAACCTCAGCGGGAGGGCCCTCCCCCGAGCAGTACTTC. The whole variable domain, filled in from reference TRBV18 and TRBJ2-7, reads NAGVMQNPRHLVRRRGQEARLRCSPMKGHSHVYWYRQLPEEGLKFMVYLQKENIIDESGMPKERFSAEFPKEGPSILRIQQVVRGDSAAYFCASSTSAGGPSPEQYFGPGTRLTVT.

The V gene is TRBV12-5, the J gene TRBJ2-1, with D maybe TRBD2 (5 bases). This CDR3 has 19 amino acids. The V end lost 3 bases, the J end lost 0 bases, and 21 bases lay between the germline ends. Germline CDR1 LGHNT, CDR2 FRNRAP. In nucleotides, the CDR3 is TGTGCTAGTGGTTTTTCCGGCGGGTCTCACGCCTACTCCTACAATGAGCAGTTCTTC. Residues: CASGFSGGSHAYSYNEQFF.

This chain links TRBV29-1 with TRBJ1-1; TRBD1 is a possible D gene (6 bases). Trimming took 0 bases from V and 8 from J, leaving 16 bases between them. The CDR3 runs to 14 residues. CDR1 is SQVTM and CDR2 is ANQGSEA in the germline V gene. The CDR3: CSVEDSPSGEEAFF. Here the CDR3 DNA reads TGCAGCGTTGAAGATTCCCCATCAGGGGAGGAAGCTTTCTTT. Filled out from reference TRBV29-1 and TRBJ1-1, the complete variable domain reads SAVISQKPSRDICQRGTSLTIQCQVDSQVTMMFWYRQQPGQSLTLIATANQGSEATYESGFVIDKFPISRPNLTFSTLTVSNMSPEDSSIYLCSVEDSPSGEEAFFGQGTRLTVV.

This chain connects TRBV2 to TRBJ2-6; the D gene is possibly TRBD2 (6 bases). The CDR3 runs to 15 residues. V lost 8 bases, J lost 2 bases, and 13 bases lay in between. Per germline, CDR1 SNHLY and CDR2 FYNNEI. The CDR3 loop is CASLREAPGANVLTF. As DNA, the CDR3 is TGTGCCAGCCTCAGGGAGGCACCTGGGGCCAACGTCCTGACTTTC.

The chain couples TRBV5-4 to TRBJ2-5, with no clear D. V shed 5 bases and J shed 9 bases, with 20 bases lying between them. Germline V gene lookup returns CDR1 SGHNT and CDR2 YYREEE (reference sequence). The CDR3 is made up of 14 amino acids. This CDR3 is CASSPRISAAAQYF. The CDR3 DNA follows: TGTGCCAGCAGTCCCCGTATAAGCGCCGCGGCCCAGTACTTC.

The chain carries TRBV7-2 and TRBJ1-5; 8 nucleotides agree with TRBD1. The junction had 7 bases not matched to a gene; V was cut back by 5 bases and J by 4 bases. In germline, CDR1 is SGHTA, CDR2 FQGNSA. The CDR3 consists of 15 residues. CDR3 nucleotide sequence: TGTGCCAGCAGCCCCCACCGGACAGGGAATCAGCCCCAGCATTTT. Protein product: CASSPHRTGNQPQHF.

V is TRBV27 and J is TRBJ2-1, with 14 nucleotides matching TRBD2. Germline CDR1 MNHEY, CDR2 SMNVEV (reference sequence). This CDR3 is 17 amino acids long. Trimming took 4 bases from V and 6 from J; bases not matched to a gene: 8. The CDR3 nucleotides read TGTGCCAGCAGTTCGGGACTAGCGGGAGCTTCCGGCAATGAGCAGTTCTTC. Protein product: CASSSGLAGASGNEQFF.

The chain employs TRBV7-9 and TRBJ1-2; TRBD1 agrees at 8 bases. The CDR3 sequence is 15 residues long. V trimming: 5 bases; J trimming: 5 bases; junction bases outside the gene matches: 10. Germline V gives CDR1 SEHNR, CDR2 FQNEAQ (reference sequence). The CDR3: CASSPGGRVVYGYTF. CDR3 coding DNA: TGTGCCAGCAGCCCAGGGGGCAGGGTAGTATATGGCTACACCTTC.

The chain recombines TRBV5-6 with TRBJ1-1, with 7 nucleotides matching TRBD1. Germline V CDR1 and CDR2: SGHDT, YYEEEE. V lost 4 bases, J lost 6 bases, and 9 bases stayed unmatched. This CDR3 region has 14 residues. The CDR3 reads CASSSYDRAPEAFF. Here the CDR3 DNA reads TGTGCCAGCAGCAGCTACGACAGGGCCCCTGAAGCTTTCTTT.

This chain links TRBV6-9 with TRBJ2-7; 12 positions agree with TRBD2. The V gene's germline CDR1 is MNHGY and CDR2 SVAAGI. The junction had 5 bases not matched to a gene; V was cut back by 2 bases and J by 3 bases. This CDR3 spans 16 amino acids. The CDR3: CASSYRRLAGVYEQYF. CDR3 coding DNA: TGTGCCAGCAGTTATAGGCGACTAGCGGGAGTCTACGAGCAGTACTTC.

The genes are TRBV30 and TRBJ2-5, with 9 positions matching TRBD1. V dropped 5 bases and J dropped 5; count of bases not matched to a gene: 3. The length of the CDR3 is 12 residues. Per germline, CDR1 GTSNPN and CDR2 SVGIG (reference sequence). CDR3 sequence (DNA): TGTGCCTGGGACAGGGGGAGGGAGACCCAGTACTTC. Translated: CAWDRGRETQYF.

V and J are TRBV15 and TRBJ1-5, with TRBD1 matching 9 bases. V was pared by 2 bases and J by 1 base, with 12 bases of the junction left unmatched. Germline V gene sequence: CDR1 LNHNV, CDR2 YYDKDF (reference sequence). The CDR3 has 19 residues. CDR3 bases: TGTGCCACCAGCAGATCCGTCGGGGGACAGGGTAACAGCAATCAGCCCCAGCATTTT. Translated, it gives CATSRSVGGQGNSNQPQHF.

J is TRBJ1-2 and V is TRBV11-2, with TRBD1 identical over 12 bases. CDR1 and CDR2 (germline): SGHAT, FQNNGV. V was pared by 0 bases and J by 8 bases, with 7 bases of the junction left unmatched. The CDR3 is made up of 16 amino acids. Here the CDR3 DNA reads TGTGCCAGCAGCTTAGATGCGGGACAGGGGGCGTGGGGCTACACCTTC. Translating gives CASSLDAGQGAWGYTF.

The chain recombines TRBV2 with TRBJ1-2; D possibly corresponds to TRBD1 (6 bases). V was pared by 4 bases and J by 5 bases, with 14 bases between. The CDR3 covers 14 residues. Germline CDR1 is SNHLY and CDR2 is FYNNEI. This chain's CDR3 is CASSVGRGEYGYTF. Written as DNA, the CDR3 is TGTGCCAGCAGTGTAGGCAGGGGCGAATATGGCTACACCTTC.

The chain has TRBV4-3 and TRBJ2-1; the D gene is possibly TRBD2 (7 bases). Trimming pared 5 bases from V and 4 bases from J, leaving 21 bases between. Germline assignment: CDR1 LGHNA and CDR2 YSLEER. This CDR3 comprises 17 residues. The CDR3 loop reads CASSSKVGGGPYNEQFF. The CDR3 DNA sequence: TGCGCCAGCAGCTCAAAGGTAGGGGGAGGGCCGTACAATGAGCAGTTCTTC.

The chain recombines TRBV27 with TRBJ2-2; D is perhaps TRBD2 (6 bases). In germline, CDR1 is MNHEY, CDR2 SMNVEV (reference sequence). This CDR3 is built from 13 residues. The V end was cut by 5 bases, the J end by 10 bases, with 14 bases between. The CDR3 DNA is TGTGCCAGCAGTCCTCGACCGGGGGAGGAGCTGTTTTTT. Its translation: CASSPRPGEELFF.